The source of this T cell receptor beta chain is a study of response to subunit inactivated influenza vaccine. Study-wide results and limits: Every seasonal influenza vaccination brings in few new T cells, the authors suggested.

About this clonotype: Its specificity is not known.

The CDR3 is 15 residues long. Germline V lookup: CDR1 MNHEY, CDR2 SVGAGI. Trimming removed 1 base from V and 9 bases from J, with 19 bases in between. MiXCR, run by TCRdb on the RT-PCR reads, gives a single entry per CDR3 protein. The sample records approximately 700,000 distinct CDR3 sequences, less than 20% being singletons. The sample was PBMCs from blood, taken approximately 13 days after vaccination. The sequence was obtained from a middle-aged man who received an inactivated influenza vaccine. The J gene is TRBJ2-7, the V gene TRBV6-5; no clear D. The CDR3 spells CASSYWGNNEKWQYF. CDR3 sequence (DNA): TGTGCCAGCAGTTACTGGGGAAATAACGAAAAGTGGCAGTACTTC.